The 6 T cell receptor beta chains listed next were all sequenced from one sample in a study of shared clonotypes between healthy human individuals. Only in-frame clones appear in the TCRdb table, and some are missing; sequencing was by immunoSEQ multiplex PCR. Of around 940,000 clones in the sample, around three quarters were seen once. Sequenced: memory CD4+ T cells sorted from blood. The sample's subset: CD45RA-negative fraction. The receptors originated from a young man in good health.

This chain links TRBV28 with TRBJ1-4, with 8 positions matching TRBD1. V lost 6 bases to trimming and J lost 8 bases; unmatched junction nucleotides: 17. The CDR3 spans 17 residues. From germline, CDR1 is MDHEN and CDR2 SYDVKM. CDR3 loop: CASSPRQGLVVGEKLFF. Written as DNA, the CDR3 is TGTGCCAGCAGCCCTCGACAGGGGTTGGTAGTTGGGGAAAAACTGTTTTTT.

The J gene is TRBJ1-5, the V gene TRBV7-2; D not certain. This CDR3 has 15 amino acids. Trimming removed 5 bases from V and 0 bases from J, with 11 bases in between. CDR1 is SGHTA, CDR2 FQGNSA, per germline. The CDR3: CASSPEGHSNQPQHF. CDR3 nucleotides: TGTGCCAGCAGCCCGGAGGGCCATAGCAATCAGCCCCAGCATTTT.

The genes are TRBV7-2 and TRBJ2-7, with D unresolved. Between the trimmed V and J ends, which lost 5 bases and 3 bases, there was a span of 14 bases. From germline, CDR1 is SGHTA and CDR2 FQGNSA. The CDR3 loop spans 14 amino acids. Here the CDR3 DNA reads TGTGCCAGCAGCACGTCCGGGTCCTTCTACGAGCAGTACTTC. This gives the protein CASSTSGSFYEQYF.

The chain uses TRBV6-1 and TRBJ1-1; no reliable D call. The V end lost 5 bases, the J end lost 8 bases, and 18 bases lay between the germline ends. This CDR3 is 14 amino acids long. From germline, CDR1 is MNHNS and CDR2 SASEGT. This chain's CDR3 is CASSPRAESFEAFF. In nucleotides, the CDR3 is TGTGCCAGCAGTCCTAGGGCAGAATCTTTCGAAGCTTTCTTT.

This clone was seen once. This chain's CDR3 is CATSRVLSSYNEQFF. The CDR3 DNA reads as TGTGCCACCAGCAGAGTTCTGAGCTCCTACAATGAGCAGTTCTTC. The rearrangement links TRBV15 to TRBJ2-1; D not certain. The CDR3 consists of 15 residues. Germline V CDR1 and CDR2: LNHNV, YYDKDF (reference sequence). The V and J ends lost 1 base and 0 bases respectively, with 7 bases between them.

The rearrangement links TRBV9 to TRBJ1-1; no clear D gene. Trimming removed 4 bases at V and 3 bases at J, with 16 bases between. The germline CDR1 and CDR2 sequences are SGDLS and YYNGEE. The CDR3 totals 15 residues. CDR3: CASSPQPAGDTEAFF. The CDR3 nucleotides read TGTGCCAGCAGCCCCCAACCCGCCGGGGACACTGAAGCTTTCTTT.